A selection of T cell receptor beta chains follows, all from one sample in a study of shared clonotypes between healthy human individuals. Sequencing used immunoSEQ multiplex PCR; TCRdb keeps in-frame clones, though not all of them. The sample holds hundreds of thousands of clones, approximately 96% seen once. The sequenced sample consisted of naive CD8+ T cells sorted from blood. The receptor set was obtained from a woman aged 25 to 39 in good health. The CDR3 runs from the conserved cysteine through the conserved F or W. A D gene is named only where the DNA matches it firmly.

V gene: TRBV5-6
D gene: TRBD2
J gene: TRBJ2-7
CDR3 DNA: TGTGCCAGCAGCTCGACTTGGAGCGGGGACTACTACGAGCAGTACTTC
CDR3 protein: CASSSTWSGDYYEQYF

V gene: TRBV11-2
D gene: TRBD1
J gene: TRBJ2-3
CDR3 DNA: TGTGCCAGCAGCATGGGAATGTTGACAGGGGGCGAAACGCAGTATTTT
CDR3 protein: CASSMGMLTGGETQYF

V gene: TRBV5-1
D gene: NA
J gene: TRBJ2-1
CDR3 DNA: TGCGCCAGCGCCGAAGGAGCTAGGGTCCCCCTGGTTTTTGAGCAGTTCTTC
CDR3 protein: CASAEGARVPLVFEQFF

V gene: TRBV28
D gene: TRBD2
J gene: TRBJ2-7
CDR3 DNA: TGTGCCAGCAGTTTCTGGAGCGGTCTAGCGGGAGTTGAGCAGTACTTC
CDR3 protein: CASSFWSGLAGVEQYF

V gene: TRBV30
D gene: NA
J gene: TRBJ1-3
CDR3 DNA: TGTGCTTCAGACAGCCCTCGAAACACCATATATTTT
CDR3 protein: CASDSPRNTIYF

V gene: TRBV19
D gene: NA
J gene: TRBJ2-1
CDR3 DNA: TGTGCCAGTAGTATAGTGGTCGGGAATGAGCAGTTCTTC
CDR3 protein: CASSIVVGNEQFF

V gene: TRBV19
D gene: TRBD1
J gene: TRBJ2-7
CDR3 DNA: TGTGCGTGGCCAAGGGACAGTAGCTCCTACGAGCAGTACTTC
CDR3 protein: CAWPRDSSSYEQYF

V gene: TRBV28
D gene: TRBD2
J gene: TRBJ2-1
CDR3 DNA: TGTGCCAGCAGTTTAAGGCTAGCGGACAATGAGCAGTTCTTC
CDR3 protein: CASSLRLADNEQFF

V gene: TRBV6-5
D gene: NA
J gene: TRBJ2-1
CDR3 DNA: TGTGCCAGCAGTTACGGGGGCGGCATGGTTGAGCAGTTCTTC
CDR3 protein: CASSYGGGMVEQFF

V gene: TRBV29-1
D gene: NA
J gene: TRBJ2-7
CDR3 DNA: TGCAGCGTTGAACAGGGCTCGGACGAGCAGTACTTC
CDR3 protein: CSVEQGSDEQYF

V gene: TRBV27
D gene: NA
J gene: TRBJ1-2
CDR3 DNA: TGTGCCAGCAGGGGATGGGACCACTATGGCTACACCTTC
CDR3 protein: CASRGWDHYGYTF

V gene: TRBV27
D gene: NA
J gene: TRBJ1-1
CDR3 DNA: TGTGCCAGCAGTTCCCTCGGCGGTGGCACTGAAGCTTTCTTT
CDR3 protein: CASSSLGGGTEAFF

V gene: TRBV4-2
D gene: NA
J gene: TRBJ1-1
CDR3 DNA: TGTGCCAGCAGCCAAGGGGCGGGAGTTGGCACTGAAGCTTTCTTT
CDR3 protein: CASSQGAGVGTEAFF

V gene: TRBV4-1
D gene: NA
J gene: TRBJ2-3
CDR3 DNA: TGCGCCAGCAGCCACCCATTGGATGGGGGAAGCACAGATACGCAGTATTTT
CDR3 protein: CASSHPLDGGSTDTQYF

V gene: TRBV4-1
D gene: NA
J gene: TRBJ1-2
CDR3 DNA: TGCGCCAGCAGTTTTTATCGGGGTGAGAACTATGGCTACACCTTC
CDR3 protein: CASSFYRGENYGYTF

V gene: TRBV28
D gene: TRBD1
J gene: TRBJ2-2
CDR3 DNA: TGTGCCACGAAACTAGGGACAGGGAACACCGGGGAGCTGTTTTTT
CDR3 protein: CATKLGTGNTGELFF

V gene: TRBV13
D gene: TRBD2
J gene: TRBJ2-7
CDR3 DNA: TGTGCCAGCAGCTGGCGGACTAGCGGTTACGAGCAGTACTTC
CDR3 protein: CASSWRTSGYEQYF

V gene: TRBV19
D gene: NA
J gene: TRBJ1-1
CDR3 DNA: TGTGCCAGTCTTGCTGGCATGGTGAACACTGAAGCTTTCTTT
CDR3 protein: CASLAGMVNTEAFF

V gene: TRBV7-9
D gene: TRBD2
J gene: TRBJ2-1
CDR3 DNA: TGTGCCAGCAGCCCACGGGCGGGAGTCAGGAATGAGCAGTTCTTC
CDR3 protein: CASSPRAGVRNEQFF

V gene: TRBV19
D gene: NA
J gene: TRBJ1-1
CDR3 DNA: TGTGCCAGTAGTATGATGGTGAACACTGAAGCTTTCTTT
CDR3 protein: CASSMMVNTEAFF

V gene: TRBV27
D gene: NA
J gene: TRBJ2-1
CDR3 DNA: TGTGCCAGCAGTTTATTGGGACTGTACAATGAGCAGTTCTTC
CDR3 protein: CASSLLGLYNEQFF

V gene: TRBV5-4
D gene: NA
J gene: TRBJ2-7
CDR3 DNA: TGTGCCAGCAGCACCGGGACCGAAGGCTTGGAGCAGTACTTC
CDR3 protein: CASSTGTEGLEQYF